This is a list of T cell receptor beta chains from one sample in a study of Ad26.COV2.S vaccination and SARS-CoV-2 variants. Here immunoSEQ multiplex PCR was the method, and the copy in TCRdb shows in-frame clones only, minus some. The sample contains around 250,000 clones, around nine tenths of which appear only once. The input for sequencing was peripheral blood, taken in a trial of Ad26.COV2.S vaccine versus placebo. The receptors shown here come from a person aged 18-60 years who received the Ad26.COV2.S COVID-19 vaccine or a placebo. CDR3s include the opening cysteine and the closing phenylalanine or tryptophan. Each record gives: J gene, V gene, D gene, clone size, CDR3 DNA, CDR3 protein. The D gene is left open where the match is weak. Size is omitted from some rows. Given values are once, few, many or a class for expanded clones.

j_call: TRBJ1-2; v_call: TRBV27; d_call: .; clone_size: .; cdr3_nt: TGTGCCAGCAGTCCCGCGTTGGCCAGAGGTGGCTACACCTTC; cdr3_aa: CASSPALARGGYTF
j_call: TRBJ2-4; v_call: TRBV6-1; d_call: TRBD1; clone_size: .; cdr3_nt: TGTGCCAGCAGTGAAGCGCTTCGATCATGGACAGGGCTAGCCAAAAACATTCAGTACTTC; cdr3_aa: CASSEALRSWTGLAKNIQYF
j_call: TRBJ2-2; v_call: TRBV7-9; d_call: .; clone_size: .; cdr3_nt: TGTGCCAGCAGCTTAGCCCTCGGGTCTAACACCGGGGAGCTGTTTTTT; cdr3_aa: CASSLALGSNTGELFF
j_call: TRBJ1-3; v_call: TRBV15; d_call: TRBD1; clone_size: .; cdr3_nt: TGTGCCACCAGCCGGACAGGGGGTGGGGGAAACACCATATATTTT; cdr3_aa: CATSRTGGGGNTIYF
j_call: TRBJ1-2; v_call: TRBV24-1; d_call: .; clone_size: .; cdr3_nt: TGTGCCACCGAGAGTATCAGGACAGAAAAATTCTATGGCTACACCTTC; cdr3_aa: CATESIRTEKFYGYTF
j_call: TRBJ2-3; v_call: TRBV5-4; d_call: .; clone_size: .; cdr3_nt: TGTGCCAGCAGCTTGGGACTCGGGGGGCCAGATACGCAGTATTTT; cdr3_aa: CASSLGLGGPDTQYF
j_call: TRBJ2-7; v_call: TRBV6-5; d_call: TRBD1; clone_size: once; cdr3_nt: TGTGCCAGCAGCGATAGGGGGCTCGCCTACGAGCAGTACTTC; cdr3_aa: CASSDRGLAYEQYF
j_call: TRBJ1-2; v_call: TRBV27; d_call: .; clone_size: .; cdr3_nt: TGTGCCAGCAGTCCTCTGGTCCCAGGATATGGCTACACCTTC; cdr3_aa: CASSPLVPGYGYTF
j_call: TRBJ1-1; v_call: TRBV25-1; d_call: .; clone_size: .; cdr3_nt: TGTGCCAGCAGTAGACACGGGACTGAAGCTTTCTTT; cdr3_aa: CASSRHGTEAFF
j_call: TRBJ2-1; v_call: TRBV7-8; d_call: .; clone_size: .; cdr3_nt: TGTGCCAGCAGCTTAATTGCGGGGGCTTACAATGAGCAGTTCTTC; cdr3_aa: CASSLIAGAYNEQFF
j_call: TRBJ2-7; v_call: TRBV11-2; d_call: .; clone_size: .; cdr3_nt: TGTGCCAGCAGCCCGATCCGGGACTCTTCCTACGAGCAGTACTTC; cdr3_aa: CASSPIRDSSYEQYF
j_call: TRBJ1-1; v_call: TRBV19; d_call: .; clone_size: .; cdr3_nt: TGTGCCAGTAGTTTCCAGGTGGGGGGGCACACTGAAGCTTTCTTT; cdr3_aa: CASSFQVGGHTEAFF
j_call: TRBJ1-5; v_call: TRBV7-9; d_call: .; clone_size: once; cdr3_nt: TGTGCCAGCAGCCCGTCGGGCGAATTTCAGCCCCAGCATTTT; cdr3_aa: CASSPSGEFQPQHF
j_call: TRBJ2-3; v_call: TRBV5-1; d_call: TRBD1; clone_size: .; cdr3_nt: TGCGCCAGCAGCGCGGACAGGGGCACAGATACGCAGTATTTT; cdr3_aa: CASSADRGTDTQYF
j_call: TRBJ2-1; v_call: TRBV5-6; d_call: .; clone_size: .; cdr3_nt: TGTGCCAGCAGCTACCTACAAATCCCCTACAATGAGCAGTTCTTC; cdr3_aa: CASSYLQIPYNEQFF
j_call: TRBJ1-2; v_call: TRBV7-3; d_call: TRBD1; clone_size: .; cdr3_nt: TGTGCCAGCAGCTTAACAAGTACCGGACAGGGCGCTGGCTACACCTTC; cdr3_aa: CASSLTSTGQGAGYTF